This is a list of T cell receptor beta chains from one sample in a study of blood T cell repertoires in COVID-19. Libraries were prepared by immunoSEQ multiplex PCR; TCRdb keeps only in-frame clonotypes and omits some of them. The sample carries under 80,000 clones, roughly 89% recorded once. Source material: peripheral blood. The receptors were gathered from a human donor in a cohort sampled during active COVID-19. Both conserved end residues are part of each CDR3. A D gene is named only where the DNA matches it firmly. Size values are once, few and many counts, or a class for expanded clones, and some rows have none.

D gene	clone size	V gene	J gene	CDR3 length	CDR3 protein	CDR3 DNA
.	.	TRBV29-1	TRBJ2-6	16	CSVVPAASSGANVLTF	TGCAGCGTGGTGCCGGCAGCTAGCTCTGGGGCCAACGTCCTGACTTTC
.	.	TRBV2	TRBJ2-3	13	CASSLQAMDTQYF	TGTGCCAGCAGTCTACAGGCTATGGATACGCAGTATTTT
TRBD2	.	TRBV11-2	TRBJ2-1	16	CASSPTTSGISSEQFF	TGTGCCAGCAGCCCGACGACTAGCGGGATCTCAAGTGAGCAGTTCTTC
.	.	TRBV2	TRBJ2-3	15	CASSAGQTDTDTQYF	TGTGCCAGCAGTGCAGGGCAGACCGATACAGATACGCAGTATTTT
.	.	TRBV7-6	TRBJ1-5	15	CASSLGTGGNQPQHF	TGTGCCAGCAGCTTGGGGACTGGGGGCAATCAGCCCCAGCATTTT
TRBD2	.	TRBV7-2	TRBJ2-7	15	CASSLGGAGGNEQYF	TGTGCCAGCAGCTTAGGCGGAGCGGGAGGGAACGAGCAGTACTTC
.	.	TRBV6-5	TRBJ2-2	16	CASSYRTERGTGELFF	TGTGCCAGCAGTTACCGGACCGAACGGGGGACCGGGGAGCTGTTTTTT
TRBD2	.	TRBV10-3	TRBJ2-7	15	CAISDSSGMTYEQYF	TGTGCCATCAGTGACTCTAGCGGGATGACCTACGAGCAGTACTTC
TRBD1	once	TRBV5-1	TRBJ2-5	14	CASSAQGYQETQYF	TGCGCCAGCAGCGCACAGGGGTACCAAGAGACCCAGTACTTC
.	.	TRBV4-3	TRBJ2-1	14	CASSPHHAVNEQFF	TGCGCCAGCAGCCCCCATCATGCGGTCAATGAGCAGTTCTTC
.	.	TRBV27	TRBJ2-1	15	CASSQGQSSYNEQFF	TGTGCCAGCAGTCAGGGCCAAAGCTCCTACAATGAGCAGTTCTTC
.	.	TRBV7-2	TRBJ2-5	13	CASRREGGETQYF	TGTGCCAGCAGGAGAGAGGGTGGAGAGACCCAGTACTTC
TRBD1	.	TRBV18	TRBJ2-1	15	CASSPPGQVYNEQFF	TGTGCCAGCTCCCCTCCCGGACAGGTGTACAATGAGCAGTTCTTC
.	.	TRBV3-1/TRBV3-2	TRBJ1-2	15	CASSHGSGWPYGYTF	TGTGCCAGCAGCCATGGGTCAGGGTGGCCCTATGGCTACACCTTC
.	.	TRBV18	TRBJ1-2	16	CASSPQQVDANYGYTF	TGTGCCAGCTCACCCCAGCAGGTCGACGCGAACTATGGCTACACCTTC
TRBD1	.	TRBV29-1	TRBJ2-2	14	CSVSGTVDTGELFF	TGCAGCGTTTCCGGGACAGTGGACACCGGGGAGCTGTTTTTT
.	.	TRBV5-6	TRBJ1-2	13	CASSLAGDHGYTF	TGTGCCAGCAGCTTGGCAGGGGATCATGGCTACACCTTC
.	.	TRBV19	TRBJ2-2	15	CASRAPGLGTGELFF	TGTGCCAGTAGGGCCCCGGGGTTGGGCACCGGGGAGCTGTTTTTT
TRBD2	.	TRBV9	TRBJ2-7	15	CASSPRDSGGYEQYF	TGTGCCAGCAGCCCGCGGGATAGCGGGGGCTACGAGCAGTACTTC
TRBD2	once	TRBV9	TRBJ2-5	16	CASSVDSGGAGGTQYF	TGTGCCAGCAGCGTAGACAGCGGGGGGGCCGGGGGGACCCAGTACTTC
.	.	TRBV2	TRBJ1-1	13	CASSENSGTEAFF	TGTGCCAGCAGTGAAAACAGCGGCACTGAAGCTTTCTTT
TRBD2	.	TRBV2	TRBJ2-5	16	CASSPGTSAYQETQYF	TGTGCCAGCAGCCCCGGGACTAGCGCCTACCAAGAGACCCAGTACTTC
.	.	TRBV5-4	TRBJ2-2	17	CASSSLGGGLNTGELFF	TGTGCCAGCAGCTCCCTTGGCGGGGGCTTGAACACCGGGGAGCTGTTTTTT
TRBD2	.	TRBV5-4	TRBJ2-1	16	CASSPRTSGGGNEQFF	TGTGCCAGCAGCCCCCGGACTAGCGGGGGGGGCAATGAGCAGTTCTTC
.	.	TRBV12-5	TRBJ1-1	12	CASGTGPGAAFF	TGTGCTAGTGGTACAGGGCCCGGGGCGGCTTTCTTT
.	once	TRBV7-2	TRBJ2-2	17	CASSLALQGIITGELFF	TGTGCCAGCAGCTTAGCGCTCCAGGGGATAATCACCGGGGAGCTGTTTTTT
.	.	TRBV19	TRBJ2-1	15	CASSEAGLSYNEQFF	TGTGCCAGTAGTGAGGCGGGACTCTCCTACAATGAGCAGTTCTTC
TRBD1	.	TRBV5-1	TRBJ1-4	16	CASSSSRQGGNEKLFF	TGCGCCAGCAGCTCCTCCCGACAGGGGGGTAATGAAAAACTGTTTTTT
.	.	TRBV5-1	TRBJ1-6	14	CASTDAGTNSPLHF	TGCGCCAGCACCGACGCGGGGACTAATTCACCCCTCCACTTT
TRBD2	.	TRBV5-4	TRBJ2-7	14	CASSRGGSGVEQYF	TGTGCCAGCAGCCGGGGGGGCTCGGGTGTCGAGCAGTACTTC
.	.	TRBV15	TRBJ1-2	12	CATSLQDYGYTF	TGTGCCACCAGTCTCCAGGACTATGGCTACACCTTC
TRBD1	.	TRBV6-5	TRBJ1-5	15	CASSLSGQGSQPQHF	TGTGCCAGCAGCTTGTCCGGACAGGGGTCGCAGCCCCAGCATTTT
.	.	TRBV4-3	TRBJ1-2	16	CASSQEAGGANYGYTF	TGCGCCAGCAGCCAAGAAGCGGGAGGAGCTAACTATGGCTACACCTTC
TRBD1	.	TRBV19	TRBJ1-5	13	CASSLQGSQPQHF	TGTGCCAGTAGTTTACAGGGGAGTCAGCCCCAGCATTTT
.	.	TRBV6-5	TRBJ2-1	14	CASNPTGGYNEQFF	TGTGCCAGCAATCCGACCGGGGGCTACAATGAGCAGTTCTTC
.	.	TRBV15	TRBJ1-4	15	CATSARGGLGEKLFF	TGTGCCACCAGCGCCCGGGGAGGGCTTGGAGAAAAACTGTTTTTT
.	few	TRBV7-2	TRBJ1-5	14	CASSPTGGNQPQHF	TGTGCCAGCAGCCCAACGGGGGGCAATCAGCCCCAGCATTTT
.	.	TRBV18	TRBJ1-3	18	CASSPQGDTSSAGNTIYF	TGTGCCAGCTCACCACAGGGGGACACCTCATCCGCTGGAAACACCATATATTTT
.	.	TRBV7-2	TRBJ2-1	13	CASSFSMTSEQFF	TGTGCCAGCAGCTTCTCCATGACTAGTGAGCAGTTCTTC
TRBD1	.	TRBV6-6	TRBJ1-5	18	CASSHEAQGRLDNQPQHF	TGTGCCAGCAGTCATGAAGCACAGGGGAGGTTAGACAATCAGCCCCAGCATTTT
TRBD1	.	TRBV20-1	TRBJ1-1	13	CSASPAGGIKAFF	TGCAGTGCTAGTCCGGCAGGGGGGATTAAGGCTTTCTTT
.	.	TRBV21-1	TRBJ1-3	18	CASSKGGTGGAGGNTIYF	TGTGCCAGCAGCAAAGGGGGGACAGGGGGCGCGGGCGGAAACACCATATATTTT
.	.	TRBV2	TRBJ1-4	11	CASTPERELFF	TGTGCCAGCACCCCCGAGAGGGAACTGTTTTTT
TRBD1	once	TRBV28	TRBJ1-1	15	CASSGQGALGTEAFF	TGTGCCAGCTCGGGACAGGGGGCGTTGGGGACTGAAGCTTTCTTT
.	.	TRBV6-5	TRBJ1-2	12	CASSTRHYGYTF	TGTGCCAGCAGTACGCGTCACTATGGCTACACCTTC
.	.	TRBV6-6	TRBJ1-1	14	CASSYARSNTEAFF	TGTGCCAGCAGTTATGCTCGGAGTAACACTGAAGCTTTCTTT
TRBD2	.	TRBV9	TRBJ2-3	17	CASSTRWTSGSLDTQYF	TGTGCCAGCAGCACCCGATGGACTAGCGGGAGTTTAGATACGCAGTATTTT
TRBD2	.	TRBV27	TRBJ2-1	17	CASSPPFGTSGFNEQFF	TGTGCCAGCAGTCCCCCATTCGGGACTAGCGGCTTCAATGAGCAGTTCTTC
TRBD2	once	TRBV3-1/TRBV3-2	TRBJ2-1	12	CASMRGDNEQFF	TGTGCCAGCATGCGGGGGGATAATGAGCAGTTCTTC
.	once	TRBV12-5	TRBJ1-2	13	CASAQQVFNGYTF	TGTGCTAGTGCCCAGCAGGTATTTAATGGCTACACCTTC
.	.	TRBV7-9	TRBJ2-1	16	CASSPVSAANYNEQFF	TGTGCCAGCAGCCCTGTTTCGGCGGCTAACTACAATGAGCAGTTCTTC
TRBD2	.	TRBV27	TRBJ2-5	15	CASSPSGGSPETQYF	TGTGCCAGCAGTCCTAGCGGGGGCTCTCCTGAGACCCAGTACTTC
.	.	TRBV11-2	TRBJ2-3	16	CASSLALPTRGDTQYF	TGTGCCAGCAGCTTAGCTCTTCCGACCCGAGGGGATACGCAGTATTTT
.	.	TRBV7-3	TRBJ2-7	13	CASSPSQGDEQYF	TGTGCCAGCAGCCCAAGTCAGGGCGACGAGCAGTACTTC
.	once	TRBV28	TRBJ2-6	14	CASSLFSGANVLTF	TGTGCCAGCAGTTTATTCTCCGGGGCCAACGTCCTGACTTTC
TRBD2	.	TRBV5-1	TRBJ2-7	18	CASSPSRRAGGSSYEQYF	TGCGCCAGCAGCCCGTCCCGTAGAGCGGGAGGCAGCTCCTACGAGCAGTACTTC
TRBD1	.	TRBV4-1	TRBJ2-7	15	CASRPGTGKNYEQYF	TGCGCCAGCAGACCCGGGACAGGGAAGAACTACGAGCAGTACTTC